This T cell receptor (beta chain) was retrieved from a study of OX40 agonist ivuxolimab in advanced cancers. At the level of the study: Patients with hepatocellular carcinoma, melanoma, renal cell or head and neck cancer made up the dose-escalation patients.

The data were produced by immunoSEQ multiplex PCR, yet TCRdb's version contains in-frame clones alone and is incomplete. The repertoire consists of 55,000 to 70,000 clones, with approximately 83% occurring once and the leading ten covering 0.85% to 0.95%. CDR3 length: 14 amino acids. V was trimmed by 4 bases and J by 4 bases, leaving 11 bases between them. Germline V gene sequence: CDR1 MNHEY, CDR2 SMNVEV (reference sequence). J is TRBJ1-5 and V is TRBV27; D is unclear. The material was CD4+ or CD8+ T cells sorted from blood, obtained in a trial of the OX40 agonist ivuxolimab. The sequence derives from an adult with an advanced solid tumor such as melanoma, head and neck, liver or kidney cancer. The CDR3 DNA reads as TGTGCCAGCAGTTCACCCCACCGAAATCAGCCCCAGCATTTT. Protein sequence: CASSSPHRNQPQHF.